The TCR beta chain described here comes from a study of T cell repertoires in cytomegalovirus infection. The wider study: Evidence of both CMV infection and a matching HLA type came from public TCR beta signatures. Findings and caveats of the study: HLA-C-restricted CMV-specific TCR beta clonotypes prevailed in the ex vivo response.

Concerning this clonotype: The antigen remains undetermined.

TCRdb recomputed calls from the reads with MiXCR, one row per CDR3 protein. The sample records approximately 770,000 distinct CDR3 sequences, about 27% being singletons. This TCR was sampled from a human donor in good health (CMV status not recorded). Some clones in this sample may be carry-over from other donors' samples. The sequences come from cultured CD8+ T cells from PBMCs, collected from culture after CMV antigen stimulation.

Here the CDR3 reads CASSYPSPGQTGNTEAFF. CDR3 nucleotides: TGTGCCAGCAGTTACCCGAGCCCGGGACAGACAGGGAACACTGAAGCTTTCTTT. The genes are TRBV6-2 or TRBV6-3 and TRBJ1-1; 7 bases are a match to TRBD1. Germline loops: CDR1 MNHEY, CDR2 SVGEGT. V lost 2 bases and J lost 1; bases outside the gene matches: 13. The CDR3 contains 18 residues.